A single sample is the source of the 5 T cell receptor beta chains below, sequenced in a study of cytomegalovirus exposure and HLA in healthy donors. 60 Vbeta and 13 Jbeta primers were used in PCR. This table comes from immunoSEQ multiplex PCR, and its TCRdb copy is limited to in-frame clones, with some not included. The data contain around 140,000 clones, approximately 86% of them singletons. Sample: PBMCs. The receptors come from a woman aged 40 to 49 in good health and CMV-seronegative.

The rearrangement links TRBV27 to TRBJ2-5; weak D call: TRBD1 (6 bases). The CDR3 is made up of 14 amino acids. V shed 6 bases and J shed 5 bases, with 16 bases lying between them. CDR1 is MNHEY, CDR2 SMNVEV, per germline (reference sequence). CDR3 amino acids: CASSAQTGYETQYF. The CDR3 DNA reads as TGTGCCAGCAGCGCGCAGACAGGCTACGAGACCCAGTACTTC.

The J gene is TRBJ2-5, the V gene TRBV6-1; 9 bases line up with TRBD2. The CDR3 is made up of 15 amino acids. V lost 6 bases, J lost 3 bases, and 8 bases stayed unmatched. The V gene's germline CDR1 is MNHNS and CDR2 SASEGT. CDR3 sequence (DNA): TGTGCCAGCAGCGATATAGGGACTAGCAAAGAGACCCAGTACTTC. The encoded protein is CASSDIGTSKETQYF.

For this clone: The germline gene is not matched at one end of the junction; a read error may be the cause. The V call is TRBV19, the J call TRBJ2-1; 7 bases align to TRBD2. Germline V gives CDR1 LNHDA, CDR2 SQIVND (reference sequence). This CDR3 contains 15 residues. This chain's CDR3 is CASSIAGGLNNAQFF. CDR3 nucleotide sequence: TGTGCCAGTAGTATAGCTGGGGGACTAAACAATGCGCAGTTCTTC.

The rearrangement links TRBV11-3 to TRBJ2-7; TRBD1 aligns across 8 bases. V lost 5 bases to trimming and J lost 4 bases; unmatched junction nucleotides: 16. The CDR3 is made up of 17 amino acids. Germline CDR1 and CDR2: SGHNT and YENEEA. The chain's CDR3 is CASSLSAGGAGFYEQYF. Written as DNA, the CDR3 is TGTGCCAGCAGCCTCTCGGCAGGGGGCGCCGGCTTTTACGAGCAGTACTTC.

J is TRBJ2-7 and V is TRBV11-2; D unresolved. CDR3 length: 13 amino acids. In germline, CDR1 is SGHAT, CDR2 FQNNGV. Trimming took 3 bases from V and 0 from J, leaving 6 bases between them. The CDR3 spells CASSLGRSYEQYF. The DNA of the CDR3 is TGTGCCAGCAGCTTGGGCCGCTCCTACGAGCAGTACTTC. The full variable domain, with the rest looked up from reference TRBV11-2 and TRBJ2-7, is EAGVAQSPRYKIIEKRQSVAFWCNPISGHATLYWYQQILGQGPKLLIQFQNNGVVDDSQLPKDRFSAERLKGVDSTLKIQPAKLEDSAVYLCASSLGRSYEQYFGPGTRLTVT.